A single sample gave rise to the 32 T cell receptor beta chains below, sequenced in a study of blood T cell repertoires in COVID-19. The method was immunoSEQ multiplex PCR; TCRdb's version includes in-frame clones alone and lacks a portion of them. The data show 200,000 to 250,000 clones, approximately 91% seen once. The sequenced sample was peripheral blood. The receptors were sampled from a woman aged 55-70 years with acute or convalescent COVID-19.

V usage is TRBV6-5 and J usage is TRBJ2-3; no firm D call. The V gene lost 9 bases and the J gene lost 2 bases, with 6 bases spanning the gap. The CDR3 loop spans 11 amino acids. From germline, CDR1 is MNHEY and CDR2 SVGAGI. The CDR3 sequence is CASADTDTQYF. The CDR3, as DNA: TGTGCCAGTGCAGACACAGATACGCAGTATTTT.

The gene calls are TRBV3-1 (or the pseudogene TRBV3-2) and TRBJ2-5, with a tentative D call TRBD2 (6 bases). V was clipped by 4 bases and J by 5 bases, with 20 bases between them. This CDR3 has 16 amino acids. The germline CDR1 and CDR2 sequences are LGHDT and YNNKEL (reference sequence). The CDR3 nucleotides read TGTGCCAGCAGCCCCCGACATCGGAGGGATAGGGAGACCCAGTACTTC. Its translation: CASSPRHRRDRETQYF.

The chain recombines TRBV24-1 with TRBJ2-2; D possibly corresponds to TRBD1 (5 bases). The CDR3 has 15 amino acids. Germline V CDR1 and CDR2: KGHDR, SFDVKD. The V end lost 4 bases, the J end lost 2 bases, and 10 bases lay between the germline ends. CDR3 in DNA: TGTGCCACCAGTGACCCCGGACATAACACCGGGGAGCTGTTTTTT. Translating it yields CATSDPGHNTGELFF.

The gene calls are TRBV6-1 and TRBJ2-7, with 9 bases that match TRBD1. Germline V gene data show CDR1 as MNHNS and CDR2 as SASEGT. Unmatched junction bases numbered 6, after V lost 3 bases and J lost 12 bases. The CDR3 has 12 residues. The CDR3 spells CASSDATGGPYF. CDR3 coding DNA: TGTGCCAGCAGTGATGCAACAGGGGGCCCGTACTTC.

This clone came up many times. This chain joins TRBV14 and TRBJ2-5; D gene unclear. Germline V gives CDR1 SGHDN, CDR2 FVKESK. The CDR3 runs 11 residues. V was trimmed by 3 bases and J by 3 bases, leaving 2 bases between them. The CDR3 is CASSHKETQYF. The CDR3 DNA is TGTGCCAGCAGCCATAAAGAGACCCAGTACTTC. Complete variable domain (other parts from reference TRBV14 and TRBJ2-5): EAGVTQFPSHSVIEKGQTVTLRCDPISGHDNLYWYRRVMGKEIKFLLHFVKESKQDESGMPNNRFLAERTGGTYSTLKVQPAELEDSGVYFCASSHKETQYFGPGTRLLVL.

CDR3 sequence (DNA): TGTGCCAGCACCAAGACCTCCCTGGGCCTAGCGCAAGAAGCTTTCTTT. Protein: CASTKTSLGLAQEAFF. This chain links TRBV7-8 with TRBJ1-1, with unresolved D. The germline V gene has CDR1 SGHVS and CDR2 FQNEAQ. Trimming removed 7 bases from V and 8 bases from J, with 26 bases in between. The CDR3 runs to 16 residues. Variable domain in full (rest from reference TRBV7-8 and TRBJ1-1): GAGVSQSPRYKVAKRGQDVALRCDPISGHVSLFWYQQALGQGPEFLTYFQNEAQLDKSGLPSDRFFAERPEGSVSTLKIQRTQQEDSAVYLCASTKTSLGLAQEAFFGQGTRLTVV.

This chain links TRBV13 with TRBJ2-3, with D uncertain. The germline CDR1 and CDR2 sequences are PRHDT and FYEKMQ (reference sequence). Between the trimmed V and J ends, which lost 3 bases and 4 bases, there was a span of 5 bases. The CDR3 has 12 residues. CDR3: CASSFLSDTQYF. The CDR3 DNA reads as TGTGCCAGCAGCTTCCTATCAGATACGCAGTATTTT.

The chain combines TRBV7-9 with TRBJ1-1; weak D call: TRBD1 (6 bases). Germline CDR1 reads SEHNR; CDR2 reads FQNEAQ (reference sequence). This CDR3 spans 12 amino acids. The V end was cut by 9 bases, the J end by 1 base, with 9 bases between. The CDR3, as DNA: TGTGCCAGTTCACAGGGGAACACTGAAGCTTTCTTT. It is translated as CASSQGNTEAFF.

This clone was picked up many times. The J gene is TRBJ2-7, the V gene TRBV3-1 (or the pseudogene TRBV3-2); possibly TRBD2 for D (6 bases). V lost 1 base and J lost 1, with 11 bases in between. The CDR3 contains 15 residues. CDR1 is LGHDT, CDR2 YNNKEL, per germline (reference sequence). CDR3 sequence reads: CASSQAAGKSYEQYF. In DNA form, the CDR3 reads TGTGCCAGCAGCCAAGCGGCGGGGAAATCCTACGAGCAGTACTTC.

The CDR3 protein is CASSFAQRNTGELFF. CDR3 DNA sequence: TGTGCCAGCAGCTTCGCACAGAGAAACACCGGGGAGCTGTTTTTT. J is TRBJ2-2 and V is TRBV11-2, with D hard to call. CDR3 size: 15 residues. V was trimmed by 3 bases and J by 2 bases, leaving 10 bases between them. In germline, CDR1 is SGHAT, CDR2 FQNNGV.

V and J are TRBV3-1 (or the pseudogene TRBV3-2) and TRBJ1-5, with a possible D match to TRBD1 (5 bases). Germline assignment: CDR1 LGHDT and CDR2 YNNKEL (reference sequence). The V end was cut by 3 bases, the J end by 9 bases, with 18 bases between. The CDR3 extends over 15 amino acids. The CDR3 bases are TGTGCCAGCAGCCAGGACAACTCCGGCACAGGGCCCCAGCATTTT. This encodes CASSQDNSGTGPQHF.

The chain combines TRBV6-5 with TRBJ1-2; a weak D match, TRBD1 (6 bases). This CDR3 region has 13 residues. V was shortened by 2 bases and J by 8 bases, with 12 bases between the two germline ends. CDR1 is MNHEY, CDR2 SVGAGI, per germline. The CDR3 loop reads CASSYDQGRGYTF. DNA of the CDR3: TGTGCCAGCAGTTACGATCAGGGGAGAGGCTACACCTTC.

The V gene is TRBV5-5, the J gene TRBJ2-7, with D hard to call. CDR3 length: 10 amino acids. Trimming removed 4 bases at V and 4 bases at J, with 3 bases between. CDR1 and CDR2 (germline): SGHKS, YYEKEE (reference sequence). Written as DNA, the CDR3 is TGTGCCAGCAGCGAGTACGAGCAGTACTTC. It codes for CASSEYEQYF.

Concerning this clone: Other DNA sequences in this sample translate to the same CDR3. V is TRBV6-5 and J is TRBJ1-5, with 7 positions matching TRBD1. With 5 bases clipped from V and 0 bases from J, the junction kept 4 bases outside the gene matches. In germline, CDR1 is MNHEY, CDR2 SVGAGI. The CDR3 covers 15 residues. This CDR3 reads CASSRDRASNQPQHF. The CDR3 bases are TGTGCCAGCAGTCGAGACAGGGCTAGCAATCAGCCCCAGCATTTT.

This clone has a single count. The chain is built from TRBV5-1 and TRBJ2-2; TRBD2 matches at 7 bases. Per the germline V gene, CDR1 is SGHRS and CDR2 is YFSETQ. CDR3 size: 15 residues. Trimming at V came to 1 base and at J to 3 bases, leaving 3 bases not matched to a gene. The chain's CDR3 is CASSLIGLDTGELFF. The CDR3 nucleotides are TGCGCCAGCAGCTTGATTGGACTAGACACCGGGGAGCTGTTTTTT.

The CDR3 spells CASKRLAGDPSYEQYF. The CDR3 nucleotides are TGTGCCAGTAAAAGACTAGCGGGAGACCCCTCCTACGAGCAGTACTTC. The chain links TRBV2 to TRBJ2-7; 12 bases line up with TRBD2. V lost 9 bases, J lost 0 bases, and 9 bases stayed unmatched. The V gene's germline CDR1 is SNHLY and CDR2 FYNNEI. The CDR3 covers 16 residues. Supplemented by reference TRBV2 and TRBJ2-7, the full variable domain reads EPEVTQTPSHQVTQMGQEVILRCVPISNHLYFYWYRQILGQKVEFLVSFYNNEISEKSEIFDDQFSVERPDGSNFTLKIRSTKLEDSAMYFCASKRLAGDPSYEQYFGPGTRLTVT.

This clone has just a few counts. This sequence joins TRBV7-2 and TRBJ1-6, with unresolved D. Trimming left V 4 bases short and J 5 bases short, with 18 bases between. This CDR3 is 17 amino acids long. Germline V gene data show CDR1 as SGHTA and CDR2 as FQGNSA. As DNA, the CDR3 is TGTGCCAGCAGCTCCGCCGGGTCCAGTTCCAATAATTCACCCCTCCACTTT. Translating gives CASSSAGSSSNNSPLHF.

This clone was detected only a few times. The gene calls are TRBV5-6 and TRBJ2-3; a possible D gene is TRBD1 (6 bases). Trimming took 4 bases from V and 4 from J, leaving 19 bases between them. The CDR3 sequence is 16 residues long. Germline V lookup: CDR1 SGHDT, CDR2 YYEEEE. CDR3: CASSNRDTKKPDTQYF. The CDR3 coding sequence is TGTGCCAGCAGCAACCGGGACACCAAAAAACCAGATACGCAGTATTTT. The entire variable domain, with the rest obtained from reference TRBV5-6 and TRBJ2-3, is as follows: DAGVTQSPTHLIKTRGQQVTLRCSPKSGHDTVSWYQQALGQGPQFIFQYYEEEERQRGNFPDRFSGHQFPNYSSELNVNALLLGDSALYLCASSNRDTKKPDTQYFGPGTRLTVL.

V gene TRBV3-1 (or the pseudogene TRBV3-2) combines with J gene TRBJ1-1; D is unclear. Trimming took off 5 bases at V and 1 base at J, with 8 bases between the two ends. Germline values: CDR1 LGHDT, CDR2 YNNKEL (reference sequence). The CDR3 covers 13 residues. The CDR3 coding sequence is TGTGCCAGCAGCTGGGGAGAGAACACTGAAGCTTTCTTT. Amino acids: CASSWGENTEAFF.

CDR3: CASGGQTSSGANVLTF. DNA of the CDR3: TGTGCTAGCGGCGGCCAGACTAGCTCTGGGGCCAACGTCCTGACTTTC. The chain joins TRBV7-9 to TRBJ2-6; weak D call: TRBD2 (6 bases). Germline V CDR1 and CDR2: SEHNR, FQNEAQ (reference sequence). The CDR3 runs to 16 residues. Drawing the rest from reference TRBV7-9 and TRBJ2-6, the complete variable domain is DTGVSQNPRHKITKRGQNVTFRCDPISEHNRLYWYRQTLGQGPEFLTYFQNEAQLEKSRLLSDRFSAERPKGSFSTLEIQRTEQGDSAMYLCASGGQTSSGANVLTFGAGSRLTVL.

This clone was counted only a few times. The rearrangement joins TRBV2 to TRBJ2-3; 8 bases align to TRBD2. Trimming at V came to 4 bases and at J to 3 bases, leaving 6 bases not matched to a gene. This CDR3 has 15 amino acids. Looked up from germline, CDR1 is SNHLY and CDR2 is FYNNEI. The CDR3 here is CASSATSVLTDTQYF. CDR3 DNA sequence: TGTGCCAGCAGTGCGACTAGCGTACTGACAGATACGCAGTATTTT.

This clone appeared a single time. The CDR3 is CASSRRSDGTPHTGELFF. For the CDR3, the DNA is TGTGCCAGCAGCCGTCGGTCAGACGGGACACCTCACACCGGGGAGCTGTTTTTT. The V call is TRBV3-1 (or the pseudogene TRBV3-2), the J call TRBJ2-2; D may be TRBD1 (6 bases). V lost 4 bases and J 3 bases, leaving 21 bases between the germline ends. Germline V lookup: CDR1 LGHDT, CDR2 YNNKEL (reference sequence). The CDR3 runs 18 residues.

CDR3 loop: CASSRGTVPGNTIYF. The CDR3 DNA sequence: TGTGCCAGCAGCCGGGGGACCGTCCCTGGAAACACCATATATTTT. The rearrangement joins TRBV7-9 to TRBJ1-3; perhaps TRBD1 as D (5 bases). CDR1 SEHNR and CDR2 FQNEAQ come from the germline V gene (reference sequence). V was cut by 5 bases and J by 2 bases, with 13 bases left in between. CDR3 length: 15 residues. Full variable domain (rest looked up from reference TRBV7-9 and TRBJ1-3): DTGVSQNPRHKITKRGQNVTFRCDPISEHNRLYWYRQTLGQGPEFLTYFQNEAQLEKSRLLSDRFSAERPKGSFSTLEIQRTEQGDSAMYLCASSRGTVPGNTIYFGEGSWLTVV.

The chain uses TRBV7-2 and TRBJ2-1; TRBD2 aligns across 8 bases. From germline, CDR1 is SGHTA and CDR2 FQGNSA. V lost 1 base to trimming and J lost 7 bases; unmatched junction nucleotides: 9. The CDR3 has 16 residues. The CDR3, as DNA: TGTGCCAGCAGCTTAGACTGGGCGGGAGGTCGGAATGAGCAGTTCTTC. Amino acids: CASSLDWAGGRNEQFF. The whole variable domain, filled in from reference TRBV7-2 and TRBJ2-1, reads GAGVSQSPSNKVTEKGKDVELRCDPISGHTALYWYRQSLGQGLEFLIYFQGNSAPDKSGLPSDRFSAERTGGSVSTLTIQRTQQEDSAVYLCASSLDWAGGRNEQFFGPGTRLTVL.

V gene TRBV15 combines with J gene TRBJ1-6, with no clear D. CDR1 and CDR2 from the germline V gene are LNHNV and YYDKDF (reference sequence). This CDR3 region has 14 residues. The V gene lost 0 bases and the J gene lost 10 bases, with 10 bases spanning the gap. The CDR3 nucleotides read TGTGCCACCAGCAGAGATTCACGGAGCTCACCCCTCCACTTT. Protein product: CATSRDSRSSPLHF.

The J gene is TRBJ1-5, the V gene TRBV11-3; 10 bases fit TRBD1. Trimming at V came to 1 base and at J to 0 bases, leaving 12 bases not matched to a gene. This CDR3 is built from 20 residues. The germline CDR1 and CDR2 sequences are SGHNT and YENEEA. As DNA, the CDR3 is TGTGCCAGCAGCTTAGCCCCCGGGACAGGGGACGGGTGTAGCAATCAGCCCCAGCATTTT. Protein product: CASSLAPGTGDGCSNQPQHF.

The V gene is TRBV2, the J gene TRBJ1-2; the D gene is possibly TRBD1 (6 bases). Between the trimmed V and J ends, which lost 2 bases and 8 bases, there was a span of 9 bases. Germline V lookup: CDR1 SNHLY, CDR2 FYNNEI. The CDR3 is 12 amino acids. The CDR3 sequence is CASSELGGGYTF. In DNA form, the CDR3 reads TGTGCCAGCAGTGAACTTGGGGGCGGCTACACCTTC.

The chain recombines TRBV30 with TRBJ1-2; unclear D gene. Germline V gene lookup returns CDR1 GTSNPN and CDR2 SVGIG (reference sequence). The CDR3 totals 14 residues. V shed 1 base and J shed 1 base, with 10 bases lying between them. The CDR3, as DNA: TGTGCCTGGAGTGCTTTGGCTGTTAACTATGGCTACACCTTC. Translation gives CAWSALAVNYGYTF. Supplemented by reference TRBV30 and TRBJ1-2, the full variable domain reads SQTIHQWPATLVQPVGSPLSLECTVEGTSNPNLYWYRQAAGRGLQLLFYSVGIGQISSEVPQNLSASRPQDRQFILSSKKLLLSDSGFYLCAWSALAVNYGYTFGSGTRLTVV.

The V call is TRBV11-2, the J call TRBJ2-1; 10 nucleotides agree with TRBD2. The CDR3 contains 15 residues. CDR1 and CDR2 from the germline V gene are SGHAT and FQNNGV. V lost 6 bases and J lost 6; bases outside the gene matches: 8. Here the CDR3 reads CASRPPGLATNEQFF. CDR3 nucleotides: TGTGCCAGCAGACCACCGGGACTAGCGACCAATGAGCAGTTCTTC.

The genes are TRBV27 and TRBJ1-2, with TRBD1 as a possible D gene (6 bases). V was trimmed by 4 bases and J by 4 bases, leaving 10 bases between them. CDR3 size: 13 residues. Germline V gene data show CDR1 as MNHEY and CDR2 as SMNVEV (reference sequence). CDR3 sequence (DNA): TGTGCCAGCAGTTACCAGGGGCGCTATGGCTACACCTTC. Translated, it gives CASSYQGRYGYTF.

V usage is TRBV3-1 (or the pseudogene TRBV3-2) and J usage is TRBJ1-5; weak D call: TRBD1 (6 bases). The CDR3 contains 14 residues. Germline V gives CDR1 LGHDT, CDR2 YNNKEL (reference sequence). The V and J ends lost 6 bases and 1 base respectively, with 10 bases between them. CDR3 in DNA: TGTGCCAGCAGTTCCAGGGGCAGCAATCAGCCCCAGCATTTT. This encodes CASSSRGSNQPQHF.

This chain connects TRBV24-1 to TRBJ1-2; the D gene is possibly TRBD1 (6 bases). Germline CDR1 KGHDR, CDR2 SFDVKD. V lost 3 bases to trimming and J lost 4 bases, with 20 bases between them. The CDR3 spans 17 residues. The CDR3 here is CATSDAPPAGAVYGYTF. CDR3 in DNA: TGTGCCACCAGTGATGCACCCCCGGCGGGGGCGGTCTATGGCTACACCTTC.